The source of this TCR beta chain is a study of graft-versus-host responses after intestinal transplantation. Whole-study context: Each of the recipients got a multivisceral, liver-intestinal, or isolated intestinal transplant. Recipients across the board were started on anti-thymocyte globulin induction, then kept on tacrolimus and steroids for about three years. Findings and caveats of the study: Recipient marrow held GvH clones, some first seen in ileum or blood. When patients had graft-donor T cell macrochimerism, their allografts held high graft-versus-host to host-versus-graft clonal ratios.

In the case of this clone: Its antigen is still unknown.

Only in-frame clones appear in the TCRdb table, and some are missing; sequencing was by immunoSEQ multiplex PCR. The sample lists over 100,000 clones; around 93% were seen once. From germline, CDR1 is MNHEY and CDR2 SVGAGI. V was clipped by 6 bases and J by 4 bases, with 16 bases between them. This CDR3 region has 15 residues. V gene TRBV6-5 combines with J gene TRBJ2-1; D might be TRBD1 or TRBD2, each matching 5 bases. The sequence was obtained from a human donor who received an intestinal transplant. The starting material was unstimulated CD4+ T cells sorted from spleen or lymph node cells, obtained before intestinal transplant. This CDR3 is CASSSDRGQYNEQFF. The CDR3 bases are TGTGCCAGCAGCAGTGACAGAGGGCAGTACAATGAGCAGTTCTTC.